Below, 20 T cell receptor beta chains from the same sample are listed, as sequenced in a study of shared clonotypes between healthy human individuals. Assay used: immunoSEQ multiplex PCR; TCRdb lists only in-frame clones, some missing. Here the sample spans about 2.4 million clones, 93% being singletons. Sequences were obtained from naive CD4+ T cells from PBMCs. As to subset: CD45RA+ positively selected. Receptor source: a man aged 18 to 35 in good health. Some clones in this sample may be carry-over from other donors' samples.

The chain employs TRBV6-1 and TRBJ2-3, with D perhaps being TRBD1 or TRBD2 (6 bases each). The CDR3 contains 15 residues. In germline, CDR1 is MNHNS, CDR2 SASEGT. Trimming took 6 bases from V and 4 from J, leaving 17 bases between them. CDR3 bases: TGTGCCAGCAGCGAACGCCGGGGGCACCCAGATACGCAGTATTTT. Its translation: CASSERRGHPDTQYF.

V usage is TRBV19 and J usage is TRBJ2-2; the match to TRBD2 covers 7 bases. Germline CDR1 reads LNHDA; CDR2 reads SQIVND (reference sequence). CDR3 length equals 15 residues. V was pared by 5 bases and J by 5 bases, with 8 bases of the junction left unmatched. CDR3 sequence (DNA): TGTGCCAGTAGTGATGCGGGAGTGGGGACCGGGGAGCTGTTTTTT. It translates to CASSDAGVGTGELFF. The full variable domain, in which reference TRBV19 and TRBJ2-2 provide the parts outside the CDR3, is DGGITQSPKYLFRKEGQNVTLSCEQNLNHDAMYWYRQDPGQGLRLIYYSQIVNDFQKGDIAEGYSVSREKKESFPLTVTSAQKNPTAFYLCASSDAGVGTGELFFGEGSRLTVL.

A word on this clone: This sample includes further DNA sequences coding for the same CDR3. V is TRBV6-6 and J is TRBJ1-2; tentative D call: TRBD1 (5 bases). CDR3 length: 12 residues. Germline V gene data show CDR1 as MNHNY and CDR2 as SVGAGI (reference sequence). V was trimmed by 0 bases and J by 6 bases, leaving 5 bases between them. In DNA form, the CDR3 reads TGTGCCAGCAGTTACTCAGGGGATGGCTACACCTTC. It translates to CASSYSGDGYTF.

This clone was recorded once. For the CDR3, the DNA is TGCGCCAGCAGCTTGGGAGGGACTGTCCACGAGCAGTACTTC. Its protein is CASSLGGTVHEQYF. This sequence joins TRBV5-1 and TRBJ2-7; D is perhaps TRBD2 (6 bases). The CDR3 contains 14 residues. V was clipped by 0 bases and J by 5 bases, with 12 bases between them. Germline CDR1 SGHRS, CDR2 YFSETQ.

Concerning this clone: Other DNA sequences in the same sample also yield this CDR3. V usage is TRBV6-6 and J usage is TRBJ1-2, with a possible D match to TRBD1 (5 bases). Germline V gene sequence: CDR1 MNHNY, CDR2 SVGAGI (reference sequence). CDR3 size: 14 residues. V was trimmed by 2 bases and J by 10 bases, leaving 17 bases between them. The CDR3: CASSYQGQGGAYTF. As DNA, the CDR3 is TGTGCCAGCAGTTACCAAGGACAAGGTGGGGCCTACACCTTC.

This clone was seen only a few times. In the same sample, other DNA sequences code for this CDR3. The chain has TRBV2 and TRBJ2-7; D remains ambiguous. The CDR3 loop spans 11 amino acids. Germline CDR1 reads SNHLY; CDR2 reads FYNNEI. V was clipped by 5 bases and J by 2 bases, with 4 bases between them. In nucleotides, the CDR3 is TGTGCCAGCAGTCCGGCCTACGAGCAGTACTTC. Its translation is CASSPAYEQYF.

The chain combines TRBV27 with TRBJ2-1; 16 bases align to TRBD2. Unmatched junction bases numbered 1, after V lost 4 bases and J lost 7 bases. The CDR3 spans 15 residues. Germline values: CDR1 MNHEY, CDR2 SMNVEV (reference sequence). Here the CDR3 DNA reads TGTGCCAGCAGTTGGGGACTAGCGGGAGGGAATGAGCAGTTCTTC. Protein product: CASSWGLAGGNEQFF.

This clone was detected once. The chain couples TRBV28 to TRBJ2-7; 7 bases line up with TRBD2. Germline V gives CDR1 MDHEN, CDR2 SYDVKM. This CDR3 comprises 15 residues. Unmatched junction bases numbered 8, after V lost 6 bases and J lost 0 bases. The CDR3 DNA reads as TGTGCCAGCAGCTGGGGGGGTGCAAACTCCTACGAGCAGTACTTC. It is translated as CASSWGGANSYEQYF.

CDR3 in DNA: TGTGCCAGCAGCCAAGCTATTACTAGCGGGGGATTCCATGAGCAGTTCTTC. Its protein is CASSQAITSGGFHEQFF. V usage is TRBV11-3 and J usage is TRBJ2-1; 11 bases match TRBD2. The CDR3 runs to 17 residues. CDR1 is SGHNT and CDR2 is YENEEA in the germline V gene. J gave up 8 bases and V 5 bases, and 14 bases lay outside the gene matches.

The CDR3 DNA follows: TGTGCCAGCAGAGCCAGGTACGGGACAGGGTCCCCCTACGAGCAGTACTTC. It translates to CASRARYGTGSPYEQYF. The rearrangement links TRBV5-5 to TRBJ2-7; 9 bases match TRBD1. CDR1 is SGHKS, CDR2 YYEKEE, per germline (reference sequence). The V segment lost 5 bases and the J segment 2 bases; nucleotides outside the gene matches: 14. This CDR3 comprises 17 residues.

Comment on this clone: Other nucleotide sequences from this sample produce the same CDR3. The chain couples TRBV5-1 to TRBJ2-7; no definite D call. Germline V gives CDR1 SGHRS, CDR2 YFSETQ. Trimming pared 0 bases from V and 4 bases from J, leaving 8 bases between. The CDR3 is 13 residues long. The CDR3: CASSLASGYEQYF. The CDR3 nucleotides read TGCGCCAGCAGCTTGGCCAGTGGATACGAGCAGTACTTC. The variable domain in full, with the rest retrieved from reference TRBV5-1 and TRBJ2-7, is KAGVTQTPRYLIKTRGQQVTLSCSPISGHRSVSWYQQTPGQGLQFLFEYFSETQRNKGNFPGRFSGRQFSNSRSEMNVSTLELGDSALYLCASSLASGYEQYFGPGTRLTVT.

The chain uses TRBV27 and TRBJ1-2, with no clear D. The CDR3 consists of 13 residues. Trimming stripped 3 bases from V and 5 bases from J, with 10 bases between. CDR1 MNHEY and CDR2 SMNVEV come from the germline V gene (reference sequence). CDR3 sequence reads: CASSFRPGYGYTF. In nucleotides, the CDR3 is TGTGCCAGCAGTTTTCGGCCGGGTTATGGCTACACCTTC.

Worth noting for this clone: Different DNA sequences within this sample yield the same CDR3. This chain connects TRBV19 to TRBJ2-2; D unresolved. Germline values: CDR1 LNHDA, CDR2 SQIVND (reference sequence). Trimming removed 2 bases at V and 1 base at J, with 5 bases between. The CDR3 length is 14 residues. CDR3 bases: TGTGCCAGTAGTATATTAATGAACACCGGGGAGCTGTTTTTT. It translates to CASSILMNTGELFF. Filled out from reference TRBV19 and TRBJ2-2, the complete variable domain reads DGGITQSPKYLFRKEGQNVTLSCEQNLNHDAMYWYRQDPGQGLRLIYYSQIVNDFQKGDIAEGYSVSREKKESFPLTVTSAQKNPTAFYLCASSILMNTGELFFGEGSRLTVL.

The DNA for the CDR3 is TGTGCCAGCAGCCCAGAGTACCGGCAGGCTACAGCCAAAAACATTCAGTACTTC. Translating gives CASSPEYRQATAKNIQYF. The chain joins TRBV7-9 to TRBJ2-4; no clear D gene. This CDR3 comprises 18 residues. The V gene lost 5 bases and the J gene lost 0 bases, with 20 bases spanning the gap. Germline-derived CDR1 and CDR2 are SEHNR and FQNEAQ (reference sequence).

This clone was picked up a small number of times. V gene TRBV27 combines with J gene TRBJ1-1; D gene unclear. Germline V gives CDR1 MNHEY, CDR2 SMNVEV (reference sequence). This CDR3 spans 12 amino acids. V was pared by 4 bases and J by 7 bases, with 10 bases between. CDR3 DNA sequence: TGTGCCAGCAGTTCAGGTGGATATGAAGCTTTCTTT. This sequence encodes CASSSGGYEAFF.

The J gene is TRBJ2-7, the V gene TRBV7-2; 7 bases map to TRBD2. Germline V gives CDR1 SGHTA, CDR2 FQGNSA. V lost 1 base, J lost 4 bases, and 13 bases stayed unmatched. The CDR3 runs 17 residues. CDR3 residues: CASSLGPSGSVGYEQYF. Written as DNA, the CDR3 is TGTGCCAGCAGCTTAGGGCCTAGCGGAAGTGTGGGATACGAGCAGTACTTC.

This chain uses TRBV5-4 with TRBJ2-6, with a tentative D call TRBD1 (6 bases). The germline gives CDR1 SGHNT, CDR2 YYREEE (reference sequence). The CDR3 is 16 amino acids. Trimming left V 3 bases short and J 0 bases short, with 10 bases between. CDR3 loop: CASSSKGGSGANVLTF. Written as DNA, the CDR3 is TGTGCCAGCAGCTCGAAAGGGGGCTCTGGGGCCAACGTCCTGACTTTC.

The chain has TRBV5-5 and TRBJ1-2; maybe TRBD1 (5 bases). Germline lookup yields CDR1 SGHKS and CDR2 YYEKEE (reference sequence). This CDR3 is 13 amino acids long. The ends were cut back, 4 bases at V and 2 bases at J, with 9 bases in the middle. The CDR3 nucleotides read TGTGCCAGCAGCCCCTGGGGGAACTATGGCTACACCTTC. Encoded protein: CASSPWGNYGYTF. The full variable domain, with the rest looked up from reference TRBV5-5 and TRBJ1-2, is DAGVTQSPTHLIKTRGQQVTLRCSPISGHKSVSWYQQVLGQGPQFIFQYYEKEERGRGNFPDRFSARQFPNYSSELNVNALLLGDSALYLCASSPWGNYGYTFGSGTRLTVV.

This clone was counted a single time. The chain carries TRBV5-1 and TRBJ2-7, with 8 bases identical to TRBD2. This CDR3 is 16 amino acids long. After removal of 0 bases from V and 4 bases from J, the junction contained 9 bases not matched to a gene. Germline CDR1 SGHRS, CDR2 YFSETQ. The CDR3 loop reads CASSLESGSIPYEQYF. The DNA for the CDR3 is TGCGCCAGCAGCTTGGAAAGCGGGAGTATCCCTTACGAGCAGTACTTC.

V gene TRBV7-3 combines with J gene TRBJ2-1; D tentatively reads TRBD1 or TRBD2 (5 bases each). Trimming shortened V by 4 bases and J by 3 bases, and 13 bases separated the two germline ends. There are 15 residues in the CDR3. The germline gives CDR1 SGHTA, CDR2 FQGTGA. CDR3 sequence (DNA): TGTGCCAGCAGCTCAACGGGGACGTACTACAATGAGCAGTTCTTC. It translates to CASSSTGTYYNEQFF.